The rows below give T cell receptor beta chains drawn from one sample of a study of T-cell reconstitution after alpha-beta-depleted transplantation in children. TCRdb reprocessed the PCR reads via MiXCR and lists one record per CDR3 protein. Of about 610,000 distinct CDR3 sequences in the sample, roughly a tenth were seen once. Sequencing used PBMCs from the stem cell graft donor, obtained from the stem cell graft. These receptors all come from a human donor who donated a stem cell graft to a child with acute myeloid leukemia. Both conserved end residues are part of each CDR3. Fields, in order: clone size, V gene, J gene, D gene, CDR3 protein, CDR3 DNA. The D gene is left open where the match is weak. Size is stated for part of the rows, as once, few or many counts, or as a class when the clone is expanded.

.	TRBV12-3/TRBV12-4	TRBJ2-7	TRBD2	CASTQREISYEQYF	TGTGCCAGCACCCAGCGGGAGATCTCCTACGAGCAGTACTTC
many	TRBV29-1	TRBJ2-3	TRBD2	CSVLSGRGDTQYF	TGCAGCGTTTTAAGCGGGAGAGGAGATACGCAGTATTTT
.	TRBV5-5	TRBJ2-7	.	CASSRAGAIYEQYF	TGTGCCAGCAGCAGGGCTGGCGCGATCTACGAGCAGTACTTC
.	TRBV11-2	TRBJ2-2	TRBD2	CASSLEGAGGGTGELFF	TGTGCCAGCAGCTTAGAGGGAGCGGGAGGGGGCACCGGGGAGCTGTTTTTT
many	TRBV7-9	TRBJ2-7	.	CASSLKSDYEQYF	TGTGCCAGCAGCTTAAAATCGGATTACGAGCAGTACTTC
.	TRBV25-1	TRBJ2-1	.	CASSESAYNEQFF	TGTGCCAGCAGTGAATCGGCCTACAATGAGCAGTTCTTC
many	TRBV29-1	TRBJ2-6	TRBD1	CSAIPGQGTLGANVLTF	TGCAGCGCAATTCCGGGACAGGGGACGTTAGGGGCCAACGTCCTGACTTTC
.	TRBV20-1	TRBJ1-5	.	CSARDISVPGRSNQPQHF	TGCAGTGCTAGAGATATATCCGTCCCAGGGCGAAGCAATCAGCCCCAGCATTTT
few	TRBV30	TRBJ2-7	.	CAWSVGAYEQYF	TGTGCCTGGAGTGTGGGGGCTTACGAGCAGTACTTC
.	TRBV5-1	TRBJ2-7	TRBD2	CASTELAGQQNEQYF	TGCGCCAGCACCGAACTAGCGGGCCAGCAGAACGAGCAGTACTTC
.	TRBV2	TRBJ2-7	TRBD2	CASRDSGNYYEQYF	TGTGCCAGCAGGGATAGCGGGAACTACTACGAGCAGTACTTC
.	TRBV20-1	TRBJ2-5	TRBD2	CSGLRGGGIETQYF	TGCAGTGGACTTCGGGGGGGCGGGATAGAGACCCAGTACTTC
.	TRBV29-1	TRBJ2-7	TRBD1	CSVEDRGGQGLYEQYF	TGCAGCGTTGAAGACCGCGGGGGACAGGGCCTCTACGAGCAGTACTTC
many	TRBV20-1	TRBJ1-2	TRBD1	CSARDPRTGNGYTF	TGCAGTGCTAGAGATCCCCGGACAGGGAATGGCTACACCTTC
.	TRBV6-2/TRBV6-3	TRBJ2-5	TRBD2	CAAQPAGGRFETQYF	TGTGCCGCCCAGCCGGCGGGGGGCCGGTTTGAGACCCAGTACTTC
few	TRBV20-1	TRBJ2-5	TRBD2	CSAASRAGGQETQYF	TGCAGTGCTGCCTCACGAGCGGGAGGGCAGGAGACCCAGTACTTC
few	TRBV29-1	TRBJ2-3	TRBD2	CSVDLAGVTDTQYF	TGCAGCGTTGATTTAGCGGGAGTTACAGATACGCAGTATTTT
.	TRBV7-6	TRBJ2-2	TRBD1	CASSSRTGAGTGELFF	TGTGCCAGCAGCTCAAGGACAGGGGCCGGCACCGGGGAGCTGTTTTTT
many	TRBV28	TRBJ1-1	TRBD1	CASSSPRDRGRRTEAFF	TGTGCCAGCAGTTCTCCACGGGACAGGGGGCGTAGGACTGAAGCTTTCTTT
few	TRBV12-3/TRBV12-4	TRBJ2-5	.	CASSPDIGETQYF	TGTGCCAGCAGTCCGGACATAGGAGAGACCCAGTACTTC
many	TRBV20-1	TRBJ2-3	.	CSARFRTDTQYF	TGCAGTGCTAGATTCCGCACAGATACGCAGTATTTT
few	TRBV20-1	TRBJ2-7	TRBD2	CSAAPNSPVQRGEQYF	TGCAGTGCCGCTCCAAACTCCCCCGTCCAGCGGGGAGAGCAGTACTTC
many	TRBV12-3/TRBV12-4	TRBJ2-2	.	CASSPRPAGELFF	TGTGCCAGCAGCCCTCGGCCGGCCGGGGAGCTGTTTTTT
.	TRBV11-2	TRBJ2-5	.	CASSFPVGHQETQYF	TGTGCCAGCAGCTTCCCGGTGGGGCACCAAGAGACCCAGTACTTC
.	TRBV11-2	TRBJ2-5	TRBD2	CASSLDSGRRETQYF	TGTGCCAGCAGCTTAGATAGCGGGAGGAGAGAGACCCAGTACTTC
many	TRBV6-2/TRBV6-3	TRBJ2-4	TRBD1	CASQGQGLMVAKNIQYF	TGTGCCAGCCAAGGACAGGGGTTAATGGTAGCCAAAAACATTCAGTACTTC
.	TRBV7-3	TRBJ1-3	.	CASSRDVGGNTIYF	TGTGCCAGCAGCCGGGACGTAGGAGGAAACACCATATATTTT
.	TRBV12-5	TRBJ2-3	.	CASGLRAGDTQYF	TGTGCTAGTGGTTTAAGGGCTGGGGATACGCAGTATTTT
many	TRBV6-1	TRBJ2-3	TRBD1	CASRELRGRNTDTQYF	TGTGCCAGCCGGGAACTCAGGGGGCGGAACACAGATACGCAGTATTTT
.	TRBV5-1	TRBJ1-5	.	CASSPGLGNQPQHF	TGCGCCAGCAGCCCCGGGCTCGGCAATCAGCCCCAGCATTTT
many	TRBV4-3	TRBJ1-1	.	CASSPATPGTEAFF	TGCGCCAGCAGCCCGGCCACCCCGGGCACTGAAGCTTTCTTT
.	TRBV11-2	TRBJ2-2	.	CASSVAGTGELFF	TGTGCCAGCAGCGTGGCGGGGACCGGGGAGCTGTTTTTT
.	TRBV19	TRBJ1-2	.	CASRNSYYGYTF	TGTGCCAGTAGAAACAGCTACTATGGCTACACCTTC
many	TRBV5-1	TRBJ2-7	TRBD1	CASSLARTGGNEQYF	TGCGCCAGCAGCTTGGCCCGGACAGGGGGTAACGAGCAGTACTTC
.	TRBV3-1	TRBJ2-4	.	CASSQVFISSPTRGGQRDIQYF	TGTGCCAGCAGCCAAGTATTTATCTCGTCGCCCACCCGTGGAGGACAGAGGGACATTCAGTACTTC
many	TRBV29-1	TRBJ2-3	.	CSVDLGGRKDTQYF	TGCAGCGTTGATCTTGGGGGGCGTAAAGATACGCAGTATTTT
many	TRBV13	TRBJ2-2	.	CASSPTRSNTGELFF	TGTGCCAGCAGCCCGACTAGGTCGAACACCGGGGAGCTGTTTTTT
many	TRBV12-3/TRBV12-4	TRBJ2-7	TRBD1	CASSLGTGSHREQYF	TGTGCCAGCAGTTTAGGGACAGGGTCGCACCGCGAGCAGTACTTC
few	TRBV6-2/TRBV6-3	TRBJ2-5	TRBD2	CASIDPSGTRTQYF	TGTGCCAGCATTGATCCGAGCGGGACGAGGACCCAGTACTTC
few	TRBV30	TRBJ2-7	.	CAWTSRHEQYF	TGTGCCTGGACTAGTCGCCACGAGCAGTACTTC
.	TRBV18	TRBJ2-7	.	CASSPKDEQYF	TGTGCCAGCTCACCGAAGGACGAGCAGTACTTC
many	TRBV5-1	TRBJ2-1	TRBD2	CASSFGAGGMNEQFF	TGCGCCAGCAGCTTTGGTGCGGGAGGTATGAATGAGCAGTTCTTC
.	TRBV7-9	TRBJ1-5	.	CASSSTEASNQPQHF	TGTGCCAGCAGCTCTACCGAGGCGAGCAATCAGCCCCAGCATTTT
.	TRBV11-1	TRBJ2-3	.	CASSFRDFAPVRGWEDTQYF	TGTGCCAGCAGCTTCCGGGACTTCGCCCCGGTCAGGGGGTGGGAAGATACGCAGTATTTT
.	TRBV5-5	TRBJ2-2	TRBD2	CASSTHSGGTTGELFF	TGTGCCAGCAGCACCCATAGCGGGGGGACCACCGGGGAGCTGTTTTTT
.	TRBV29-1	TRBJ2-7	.	CSVEDRDLYEQYF	TGCAGCGTTGAAGACAGGGATTTGTACGAGCAGTACTTC
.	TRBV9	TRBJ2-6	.	CASGGSGANVLTF	TGTGCCAGCGGGGGCTCTGGGGCCAACGTCCTGACTTTC